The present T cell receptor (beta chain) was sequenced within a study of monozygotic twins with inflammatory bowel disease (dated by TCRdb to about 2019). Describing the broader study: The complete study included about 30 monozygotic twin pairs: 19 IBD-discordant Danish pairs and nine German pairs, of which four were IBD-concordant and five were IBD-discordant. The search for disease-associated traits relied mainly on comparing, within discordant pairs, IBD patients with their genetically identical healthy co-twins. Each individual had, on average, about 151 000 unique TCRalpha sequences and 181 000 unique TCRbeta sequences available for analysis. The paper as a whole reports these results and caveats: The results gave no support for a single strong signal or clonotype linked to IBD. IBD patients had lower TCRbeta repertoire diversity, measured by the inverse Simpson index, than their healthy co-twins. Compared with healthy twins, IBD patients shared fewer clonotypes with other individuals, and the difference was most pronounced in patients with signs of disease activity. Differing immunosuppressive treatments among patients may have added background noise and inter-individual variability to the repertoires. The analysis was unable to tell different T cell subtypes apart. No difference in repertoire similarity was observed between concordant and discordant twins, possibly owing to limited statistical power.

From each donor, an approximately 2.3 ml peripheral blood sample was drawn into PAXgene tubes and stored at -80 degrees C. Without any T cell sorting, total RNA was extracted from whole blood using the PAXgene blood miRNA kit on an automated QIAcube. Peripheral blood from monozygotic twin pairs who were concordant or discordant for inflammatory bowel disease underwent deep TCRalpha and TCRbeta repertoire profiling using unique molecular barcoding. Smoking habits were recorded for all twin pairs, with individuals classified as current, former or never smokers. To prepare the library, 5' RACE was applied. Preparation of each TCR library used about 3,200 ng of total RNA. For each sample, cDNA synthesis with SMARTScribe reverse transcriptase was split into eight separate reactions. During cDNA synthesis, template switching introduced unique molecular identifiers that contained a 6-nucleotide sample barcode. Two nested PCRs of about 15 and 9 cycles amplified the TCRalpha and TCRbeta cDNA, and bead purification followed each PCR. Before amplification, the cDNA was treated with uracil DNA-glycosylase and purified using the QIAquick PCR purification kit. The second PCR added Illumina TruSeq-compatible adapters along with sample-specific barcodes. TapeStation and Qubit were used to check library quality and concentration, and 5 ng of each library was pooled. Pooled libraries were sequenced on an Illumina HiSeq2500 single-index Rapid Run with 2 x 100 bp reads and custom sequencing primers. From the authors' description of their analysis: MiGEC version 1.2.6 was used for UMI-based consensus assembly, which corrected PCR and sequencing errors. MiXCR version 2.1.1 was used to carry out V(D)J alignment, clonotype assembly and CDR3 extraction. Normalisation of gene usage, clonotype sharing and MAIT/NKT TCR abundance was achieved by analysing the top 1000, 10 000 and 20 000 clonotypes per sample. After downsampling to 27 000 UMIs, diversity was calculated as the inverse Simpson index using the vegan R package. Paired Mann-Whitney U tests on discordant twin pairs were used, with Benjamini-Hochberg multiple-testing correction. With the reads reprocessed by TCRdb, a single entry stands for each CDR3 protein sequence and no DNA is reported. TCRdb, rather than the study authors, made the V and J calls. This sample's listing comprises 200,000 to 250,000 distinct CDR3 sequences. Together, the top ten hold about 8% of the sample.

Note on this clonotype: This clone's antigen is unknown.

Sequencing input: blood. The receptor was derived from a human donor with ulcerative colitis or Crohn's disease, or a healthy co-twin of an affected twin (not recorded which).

The CDR3 corresponds to CASSTLGQGGTEAFF. In this chain, TRBV6-2 or TRBV6-3 is recombined with TRBJ1-1; TCRdb's D call of TRBD1 is untestable without DNA. Via the germline V gene, CDR1 is MNHEY and CDR2 SVGEGT. The CDR3 covers 15 residues, taking in both the cysteine and the phenylalanine. No DNA is recorded.